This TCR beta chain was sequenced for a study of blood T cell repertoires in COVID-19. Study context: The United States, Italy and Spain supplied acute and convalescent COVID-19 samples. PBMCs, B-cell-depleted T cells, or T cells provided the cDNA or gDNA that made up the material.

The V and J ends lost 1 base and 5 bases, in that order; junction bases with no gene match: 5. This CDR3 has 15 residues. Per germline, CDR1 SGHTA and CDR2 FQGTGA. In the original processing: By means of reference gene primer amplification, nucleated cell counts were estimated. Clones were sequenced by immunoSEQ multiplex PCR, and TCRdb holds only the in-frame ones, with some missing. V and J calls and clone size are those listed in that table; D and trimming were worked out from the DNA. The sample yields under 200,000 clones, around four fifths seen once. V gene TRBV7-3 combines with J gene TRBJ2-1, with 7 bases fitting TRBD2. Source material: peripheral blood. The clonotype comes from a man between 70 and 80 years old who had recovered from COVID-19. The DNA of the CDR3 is TGTGCCAGCAGCTTAAGCGGGAGTAGAAACAATGAGCAGTTCTTC. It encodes CASSLSGSRNNEQFF.